The 13 T cell receptor beta chains below all came from one sample that was sequenced in a study of beta chain features in type 1 diabetes. As every portion of the isolated RNA was reverse transcribed, the sequencing read expressed TCRB transcripts. Clones were sequenced by immunoSEQ multiplex PCR, and TCRdb holds only the in-frame ones, with some missing. The repertoire holds more than 350,000 clones, with about an eighth as singletons. Material for sequencing was naive CD4+ T cells from blood. The receptors were gathered from a woman under 30 in good health.

This clone showed up just a few times. The DNA of the CDR3 is TGTGCCAGCAGCTTAGCACAGGGGGGCGAGCAGTACTTC. Translation gives CASSLAQGGEQYF. The chain combines TRBV7-9 with TRBJ2-7; 8 nucleotides align to TRBD1. With V trimmed by 0 bases and J by 6 bases, 1 base remained unmatched. The CDR3 loop spans 13 amino acids. The germline gives CDR1 SEHNR, CDR2 FQNEAQ (reference sequence).

The chain couples TRBV6-5 to TRBJ1-6; 7 positions agree with TRBD1. Trimming cost V 4 bases and J 7 bases; bases outside gene matches: 7. From germline, CDR1 is MNHEY and CDR2 SVGAGI. This CDR3 comprises 15 residues. CDR3 sequence reads: CASSSPTGNNSPLHF. As DNA, the CDR3 is TGTGCCAGCAGTTCTCCGACAGGGAACAATTCACCCCTCCACTTT.

A few counts support this clone. At the DNA level, this CDR3 is encoded by other sequences in the same sample as well. The chain links TRBV5-1 to TRBJ2-5; 8 positions match TRBD1. The germline gives CDR1 SGHRS, CDR2 YFSETQ. The length of the CDR3 is 15 residues. V dropped 0 bases and J dropped 3; count of bases not matched to a gene: 4. The CDR3 DNA is TGCGCCAGCAGCTTGGGGCCGGGACAGGAAGAGACCCAGTACTTC. This sequence encodes CASSLGPGQEETQYF.

The table lists this clone with a few counts. The chain employs TRBV15 and TRBJ1-1, with D unresolved. This CDR3 has 16 residues. CDR1 is LNHNV and CDR2 is YYDKDF in the germline V gene (reference sequence). V was cut by 1 base and J by 6 bases, with 18 bases left in between. CDR3 DNA: TGTGCCACCAGCAGAGTGGCCGGGCTTTCGAGCGCTGAAGCTTTCTTT. It codes for CATSRVAGLSSAEAFF.

The rearrangement joins TRBV29-1 to TRBJ2-2; weak D call: TRBD1 (6 bases). The V and J ends lost 0 bases and 4 bases respectively, with 12 bases between them. CDR3 length: 15 amino acids. Per germline, CDR1 SQVTM and CDR2 ANQGSEA. CDR3 bases: TGCAGCGTTGAAGACGACAGGTCGTTCACCGGGGAGCTGTTTTTT. It specifies CSVEDDRSFTGELFF.

This chain joins TRBV4-3 and TRBJ1-1; D not certain. The CDR3 length is 17 residues. Germline assignment: CDR1 LGHNA and CDR2 YSLEER. Trimming cost V 2 bases and J 2 bases, with 18 bases left between them. The CDR3 DNA is TGCGCCAGCAGCCAACAGGTGGGAGGCGCCTTTAACACTGAAGCTTTCTTT. Amino acids: CASSQQVGGAFNTEAFF.

This clone turned up a few times. This chain links TRBV5-8 with TRBJ2-4, with D possibly being TRBD2 (5 bases). Trimming took 6 bases from V and 1 from J, leaving 17 bases between them. This CDR3 is built from 16 residues. The germline gives CDR1 SGHTS, CDR2 YDEGEE. CDR3 bases: TGTGCCAGCACCGCCGACGGGATCAGGGCCAAAAACATTCAGTACTTC. Residues: CASTADGIRAKNIQYF.

The chain uses TRBV21-1 and TRBJ2-5; whether TRBD2, the table's D call, matches the DNA was not checked. TRBV21-1 is a pseudogene segment. The CDR3 is made up of 17 amino acids. In nucleotides, the CDR3 is TGTGCCAGCAGCAAAGATGGCGGGACTCCCTACGAGGAGACCCAGTACTTC. This gives the protein CASSKDGGTPYEETQYF.

This clone was detected a few times. The V gene is TRBV4-2, the J gene TRBJ2-1; 11 bases align to TRBD2. Per germline, CDR1 LGHNA and CDR2 YNFKEQ. With V trimmed by 4 bases and J by 8 bases, 7 bases remained unmatched. This CDR3 region has 15 residues. CDR3 DNA sequence: TGTGCCAGCAGCCCTAGCGGGGGGCCCGTTCATGAGCAGTTCTTC. Its protein is CASSPSGGPVHEQFF.

This rearrangement joins TRBV5-4 to TRBJ1-6, with D possibly being TRBD1 (6 bases). Germline values: CDR1 SGHNT, CDR2 YYREEE (reference sequence). Deletions cut 3 bases from V and 7 bases from J, with 14 bases between. The CDR3 contains 15 residues. DNA for the CDR3: TGTGCCAGCAGCTCGACGGGACACGACAATTCACCCCTCCACTTT. Its protein product is CASSSTGHDNSPLHF.

This clone was recorded a few times. In nucleotides, the CDR3 is TGTGCCATCAGTGACCCCGAAGTCTCCTACGAGCAGTACGTC. It specifies CAISDPEVSYEQYV. The gene calls are TRBV10-3 and TRBJ2-7; no clear D gene. The CDR3 consists of 14 residues. CDR1 and CDR2 from the germline V gene are ENHRY and SYGVKD. Trimming took 3 bases from V and 0 from J, leaving 9 bases between them.

The chain is built from TRBV6-5 and TRBJ2-7, with 11 bases fitting TRBD2. The CDR3 sequence is 16 residues long. V was pared by 2 bases and J by 4 bases, with 7 bases of the junction left unmatched. In germline, CDR1 is MNHEY, CDR2 SVGAGI. The CDR3 spells CASSYNSGRARYEQYF. In DNA form, the CDR3 reads TGTGCCAGCAGTTACAATAGCGGGAGGGCCAGGTACGAGCAGTACTTC.

The gene calls are TRBV19 and TRBJ1-5, with 9 bases that match TRBD1. Germline CDR1 and CDR2: LNHDA and SQIVND (reference sequence). This CDR3 has 16 amino acids. J lost 3 bases, V lost 5 bases, and 8 bases had no gene match. The CDR3 spells CASSGYRGLANQPQHF. The CDR3 DNA is TGTGCCAGTAGTGGTTACAGGGGGCTTGCCAATCAGCCCCAGCATTTT. The variable domain in full, completed from reference TRBV19 and TRBJ1-5, reads DGGITQSPKYLFRKEGQNVTLSCEQNLNHDAMYWYRQDPGQGLRLIYYSQIVNDFQKGDIAEGYSVSREKKESFPLTVTSAQKNPTAFYLCASSGYRGLANQPQHFGDGTRLSIL.